This passage covers 17 T cell receptor beta chains from one sample sequenced in a study of cytomegalovirus exposure and HLA in healthy donors (dated by TCRdb to 2016 to 2017). The library was generated by the immunoSEQ multiplex PCR assay. The multiplex PCR relied on a mix of 60 forward primers for TCR Vbeta segments and 13 reverse primers for TCR Jbeta segments. This is the immuneACCESS table as TCRdb keeps it, with only in-frame sequences that have V and J called. A part of the clones is gone; compared with another copy, unresolved V genes explain less than half, and the rest is unexplained. The sample contains 180,000 or so clones, 82% of them found a single time. The top ten hold about 1.5% of the sample. Sample: PBMCs. Every receptor here comes from a man aged 35-49 years in good health and CMV-seronegative.

The sample holds a few counts of this clone. The chain has TRBV6-5 and TRBJ2-1, with D possibly being TRBD2 (6 bases). The CDR3 spans 16 residues. Germline V gives CDR1 MNHEY, CDR2 SVGAGI. The V gene lost 2 bases and the J gene lost 2 bases, with 13 bases spanning the gap. CDR3 in amino acids: CASSYPRDPTYNEQFF. The CDR3, as DNA: TGTGCCAGCAGTTACCCGCGGGACCCCACCTACAATGAGCAGTTCTTC.

The chain recombines TRBV5-1 with TRBJ2-2, with 10 bases fitting TRBD1. The germline gives CDR1 SGHRS, CDR2 YFSETQ. CDR3 length: 14 amino acids. The J segment lost 5 bases and the V segment lost 3 bases, leaving 1 base of the junction unmatched. CDR3 in DNA: TGCGCCAGCAGCTGGGGACAGGGGACCGGGGAGCTGTTTTTT. It yields the protein CASSWGQGTGELFF.

The chain is built from TRBV28 and TRBJ2-7; D uncertain. Deletions cut 2 bases from V and 2 bases from J, with 10 bases between. Per the germline V gene, CDR1 is MDHEN and CDR2 is SYDVKM. The CDR3 length is 14 residues. Here the CDR3 DNA reads TGTGCCAGCAGTTTACCCGACTCAACCTACGAGCAGTACTTC. It yields the protein CASSLPDSTYEQYF.

The chain links TRBV11-3 to TRBJ2-4, with D perhaps TRBD2 (5 bases). Germline V CDR1 and CDR2: SGHNT, YENEEA. The CDR3 has 18 amino acids. Trimming stripped 0 bases from V and 11 bases from J, with 26 bases between. The CDR3 region has the DNA TGTGCCAGCAGCTTAGAAGGCCCGCTTTACGGGAAAAACGCATTTCAGTACTTC. It encodes CASSLEGPLYGKNAFQYF.

This clone was counted between two and nine times. V gene TRBV28 combines with J gene TRBJ1-2; maybe TRBD1 (6 bases). V lost 3 bases to trimming and J lost 7 bases, with 24 bases between them. The CDR3 runs 17 residues. Per the germline V gene, CDR1 is MDHEN and CDR2 is SYDVKM. The CDR3 DNA follows: TGTGCCAGCAGTTTTTCCTCGGGACAAGGCCTTTCTGGTGGCTACACCTTC. It yields the protein CASSFSSGQGLSGGYTF.

The chain links TRBV2 to TRBJ2-5, with 11 bases identical to TRBD2. The V gene's germline CDR1 is SNHLY and CDR2 FYNNEI. The V gene end was trimmed by 5 bases and the J gene end by 5 bases; junction bases not matched to a gene: 7. The CDR3 is 15 residues long. For the CDR3, the DNA is TGTGCCAGCAGTCTTAGCGGGGGGGCAGGGGAGACCCAGTACTTC. Amino acids: CASSLSGGAGETQYF.

The gene calls are TRBV4-3 and TRBJ2-2; D gene unclear. Germline V gives CDR1 LGHNA, CDR2 YSLEER. Trimming took 4 bases from V and 6 from J, leaving 6 bases between them. CDR3 length: 12 residues. In DNA, the CDR3 is TGCGCCAGCAGCCCGGCGGCCGGGGAGCTGTTTTTT. Its translation: CASSPAAGELFF.

V gene TRBV5-1 combines with J gene TRBJ1-1; 7 nucleotides align to TRBD1. With V trimmed by 4 bases and J by 4 bases, 10 bases remained unmatched. This CDR3 has 15 amino acids. Germline lookup yields CDR1 SGHRS and CDR2 YFSETQ. This CDR3 is CASSLPQGLGTEAFF. Written as DNA, the CDR3 is TGCGCCAGCAGCCTCCCACAGGGGCTGGGCACTGAAGCTTTCTTT.

The chain couples TRBV29-1 to TRBJ2-5; 9 nucleotides align to TRBD1. The germline gives CDR1 SQVTM, CDR2 ANQGSEA. V gave up 5 bases and J gave up 4 bases; unmatched junction bases: 8. The CDR3 has 14 amino acids. The CDR3 coding sequence is TGCAGCGTTTACTACAGGGGGCCGGGAGAGACCCAGTACTTC. It is translated as CSVYYRGPGETQYF.

This clone was detected only once. The chain combines TRBV2 with TRBJ2-5, with 9 bases identical to TRBD1. Germline CDR1 SNHLY, CDR2 FYNNEI. The CDR3 loop spans 14 amino acids. Trimming took 3 bases from V and 5 from J; bases not matched to a gene: 4. The CDR3 loop reads CASSDPGQGETQYF. In DNA form, the CDR3 reads TGTGCCAGCAGTGATCCGGGACAGGGCGAGACCCAGTACTTC.

The gene calls are TRBV6-5 and TRBJ2-7; D is perhaps TRBD1 (6 bases). CDR1 and CDR2 (germline): MNHEY, SVGAGI. This CDR3 has 14 amino acids. Trimming shortened V by 4 bases and J by 3 bases, and 13 bases separated the two germline ends. The CDR3 protein is CASSFRDTFYEQYF. Here the CDR3 DNA reads TGTGCCAGCAGTTTCCGGGACACCTTCTACGAGCAGTACTTC.

The rearrangement links TRBV14 to TRBJ2-1; 11 bases fit TRBD2. Trimming cost V 0 bases and J 6 bases; bases outside gene matches: 7. Germline CDR1 SGHDN, CDR2 FVKESK. The CDR3 is made up of 17 amino acids. The CDR3 protein is CASSQEVGLAGRNEQFF. The CDR3 DNA is TGTGCCAGCAGCCAAGAGGTCGGACTAGCGGGCCGCAATGAGCAGTTCTTC.

The genes are TRBV6-4 and TRBJ2-1; maybe TRBD1 (6 bases). Deletions cut 6 bases from V and 0 bases from J, with 9 bases between. The CDR3 has 14 amino acids. Germline CDR1 reads MRHNA; CDR2 reads SNTAGT. The CDR3 coding sequence is TGTGCCAGCAGAGAAGGGGGCTCCTACAATGAGCAGTTCTTC. This gives the protein CASREGGSYNEQFF.

V is TRBV28 and J is TRBJ2-7, with D perhaps matching TRBD2 (7 bases). V was clipped by 5 bases and J by 3 bases, with 23 bases between them. Germline V gives CDR1 MDHEN, CDR2 SYDVKM. The CDR3 extends over 17 amino acids. CDR3 sequence: CASSPFWEGEGFYEQYF. CDR3 in DNA: TGTGCCAGCAGTCCCTTCTGGGAGGGGGAGGGCTTCTACGAGCAGTACTTC. The full variable domain, rest sourced from reference TRBV28 and TRBJ2-7, is DVKVTQSSRYLVKRTGEKVFLECVQDMDHENMFWYRQDPGLGLRLIYFSYDVKMKEKGDIPEGYSVSREKKERFSLILESASTNQTSMYLCASSPFWEGEGFYEQYFGPGTRLTVT.

This clone has just a few counts. The chain recombines TRBV7-6 with TRBJ1-1; 12 bases fit TRBD1. The CDR3 runs to 17 residues. V shed 1 base, J shed 6 bases, and the junction held 9 bases outside the gene matches. The germline gives CDR1 SGHVS, CDR2 FNYEAQ. The CDR3 is CASSLEGTGGLGAEAFF. CDR3 nucleotides: TGTGCCAGCAGCTTAGAAGGGACAGGGGGCTTGGGCGCTGAAGCTTTCTTT.

This clone occurred a few times. The rearrangement joins TRBV7-2 to TRBJ2-4; D may be TRBD1 (6 bases). Deletions cut 5 bases from V and 0 bases from J, with 8 bases between. CDR1 is SGHTA and CDR2 is FQGNSA in the germline V gene. The CDR3 spans 14 residues. Here the CDR3 DNA reads TGTGCCAGCAGCCCGGACAGAGCCAAAAACATTCAGTACTTC. This codes for CASSPDRAKNIQYF.

This clone has a handful of counts. The chain couples TRBV7-2 to TRBJ1-2, with 7 bases identical to TRBD1. Germline CDR1 and CDR2: SGHTA and FQGNSA. The J segment lost 4 bases and the V segment lost 5 bases, leaving 4 bases of the junction unmatched. The CDR3 has 13 residues. CDR3 bases: TGTGCCAGCAGCCAGGACAGGATCTATGGCTACACCTTC. Translating gives CASSQDRIYGYTF. Full variable domain (missing parts from reference TRBV7-2 and TRBJ1-2): GAGVSQSPSNKVTEKGKDVELRCDPISGHTALYWYRQSLGQGLEFLIYFQGNSAPDKSGLPSDRFSAERTGGSVSTLTIQRTQQEDSAVYLCASSQDRIYGYTFGSGTRLTVV.